Presented here are 2 T cell receptor beta chains from one specimen sequenced in a study of blood T cell repertoires in COVID-19. Using immunoSEQ multiplex PCR, the repertoire was profiled, and TCRdb retains in-frame clones only, with some absent. Of 150,000 to 200,000 clones listed, about 86% are singletons. The sample consisted of peripheral blood. Receptors originate from a man aged 50-59 years with active or convalescent COVID-19.

The J gene is TRBJ2-7, the V gene TRBV12-3 or TRBV12-4, with D possibly matching TRBD1 (7 bases). The ends were cut back, 8 bases at V and 6 bases at J, with 14 bases in the middle. The CDR3 is 12 residues long. CDR3 coding DNA: TGTGCCAGCCAGGGGGGTAGTCGCGAGCAGTACTTC. It codes for CASQGGSREQYF.

J is TRBJ2-2 and V is TRBV19, with 7 nucleotides matching TRBD1. CDR1 is LNHDA, CDR2 SQIVND, per germline (reference sequence). V was pared by 0 bases and J by 4 bases, with 11 bases of the junction left unmatched. The CDR3 extends over 18 amino acids. The CDR3 is CASSIDLRDSEGTGELFF. For the CDR3, the DNA is TGTGCCAGTAGTATAGATCTCCGGGACAGTGAGGGCACCGGGGAGCTGTTTTTT.